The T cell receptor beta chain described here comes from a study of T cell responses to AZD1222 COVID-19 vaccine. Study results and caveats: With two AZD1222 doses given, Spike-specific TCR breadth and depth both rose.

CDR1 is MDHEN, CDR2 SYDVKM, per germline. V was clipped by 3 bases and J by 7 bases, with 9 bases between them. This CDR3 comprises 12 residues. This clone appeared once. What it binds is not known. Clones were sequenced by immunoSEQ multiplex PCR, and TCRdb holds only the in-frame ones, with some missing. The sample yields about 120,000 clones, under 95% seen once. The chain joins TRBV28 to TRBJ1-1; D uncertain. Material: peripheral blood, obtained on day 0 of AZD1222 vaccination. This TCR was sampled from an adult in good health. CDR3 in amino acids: CASSFVLGEAFF. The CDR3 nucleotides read TGTGCCAGCAGTTTTGTGTTGGGTGAAGCTTTCTTT.